This T cell receptor beta chain is from a study of blood T cell repertoires in COVID-19 (dated by TCRdb to 2018 to 2020). Turning to the overall study: Samples from collaborators originated in the United States, Italy and Spain and spanned both the acute and convalescent phases of COVID-19. The material from the prospective study consisted of cDNA or gDNA derived from T cells, B-cell-depleted T cells, or PBMCs. The dataset comprised deeply sampled blood TCRbeta repertoires from subjects exposed to, actively infected with, or recovered from COVID-19. The repertoires were released in a freely available public database meant as a resource for research on the immune response to SARS-CoV-2. Samples came from the ongoing ImmuneRACE study (first 160 participants) plus 1,254 subjects from 6 global collaborators. Nearly every sample came with metadata listing a de-identified subject ID, COVID-19 status, age in years and sex. Where HLA class I and class II types were available, the types were taken from metadata supplied by the sample provider, not from assay-based typing.

TCRbeta CDR3 regions were amplified from genomic DNA using the immunoSEQ Assay, a bias-controlled multiplex PCR. Processing in the source paper ran as follows. Nucleated cell counts per sample were estimated from amplification of reference gene primers within the assay. Sequence reads were collapsed and filtered to measure the absolute abundance of every unique TCRbeta CDR3 rearrangement. For each sample, productive Simpson clonality was calculated by taking the square root of Simpson's diversity index across productive rearrangements. TCRdb took this table from immuneACCESS and kept in-frame rearrangements with V and J called. Such tables lack part of the clones; where checked against another copy, unresolved V genes explain under half of the gap, and the rest is unexplained. Clone size and V and J calls were adopted from that table, with D and trimming inferred from the DNA. The sample has approximately 150,000 clones on record, roughly nine tenths of them singletons. Around 5% of the sample goes to the ten largest clones.

There are 15 amino acids in the CDR3, from cysteine to phenylalanine inclusive. Only CDR3 DNA is held: 45 bases, read in frame from base 1. CDR1 and CDR2 are drawn from the germline V gene (reference sequence): MNHEY, SMNVEV. Trimming takes 2 bases from V and 0 bases from J, and the germline ends sit 5 bases apart. Collaborating institutions collected whole blood in K2EDTA tubes following their own protocols. Collaborator samples were shipped for TCRbeta analysis as frozen whole blood, isolated PBMCs, or DNA extracted from either sample type. Findings and caveats that apply to the study as a whole: The amount of clinical and demographic metadata varied by source and participant and was provided uncurated.

Remarks on this clone: Its antigen has not been determined. Base qualities were left out, and no much larger clone turns up one base away.

The TCR was taken from a human donor in a cohort sampled during active COVID-19. The specimen was peripheral blood. The receptor chain draws on TRBV27 and TRBJ2-6; the D gene remains uncertain. In nucleotides, the sequence is TGTGCCAGCAGTTTAAGCCACTCTGGGGCCAACGTCCTGACTTTC. Its product reads: CASSLSHSGANVLTF. Extended through the reference TRBV27 and TRBJ2-6 proteins, this CDR3 yields the full variable domain: EAQVTQNPRYLITVTGKKLTVTCSQNMNHEYMSWYRQDPGLGLRQIYYSMNVEVTDKGDVPEGYKVSRKEKRNFPLILESPSPNQTSLYFCASSLSHSGANVLTFGAGSRLTVL.